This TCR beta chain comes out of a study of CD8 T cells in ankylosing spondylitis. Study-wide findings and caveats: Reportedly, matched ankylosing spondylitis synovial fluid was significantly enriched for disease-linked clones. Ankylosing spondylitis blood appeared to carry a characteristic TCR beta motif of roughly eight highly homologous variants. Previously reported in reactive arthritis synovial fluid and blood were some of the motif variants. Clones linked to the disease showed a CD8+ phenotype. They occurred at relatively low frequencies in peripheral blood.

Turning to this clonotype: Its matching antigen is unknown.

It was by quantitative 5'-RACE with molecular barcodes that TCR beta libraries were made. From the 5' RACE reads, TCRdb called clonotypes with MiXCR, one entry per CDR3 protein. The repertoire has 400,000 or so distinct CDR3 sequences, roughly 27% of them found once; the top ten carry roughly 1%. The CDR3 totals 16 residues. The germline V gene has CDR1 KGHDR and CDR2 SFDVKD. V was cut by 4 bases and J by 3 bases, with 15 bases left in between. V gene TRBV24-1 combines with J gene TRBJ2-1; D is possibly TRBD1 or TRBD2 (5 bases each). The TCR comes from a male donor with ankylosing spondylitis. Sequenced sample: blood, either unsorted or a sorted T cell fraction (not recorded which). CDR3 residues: CATSDTGTGDYNEQFF. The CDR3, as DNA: TGTGCCACCAGTGACACCGGGACGGGCGACTACAATGAGCAGTTCTTC.